This T cell receptor beta chain comes out of a study of response to subunit inactivated influenza vaccine. Overall study results and limits: The authors suggested that every seasonal influenza vaccination recruits few new T cells.

MiXCR was run by TCRdb on the RT-PCR reads, yielding one entry per CDR3 protein. This sample carries 450,000 to 700,000 distinct CDR3 sequences, 12% to 15% of them seen once, and the ten largest clones take around 10%. This clonotype has ten or more counts. Its target is not known. The CDR3 has 16 amino acids. V lost 5 bases and J lost 5; bases outside the gene matches: 13. Germline V gives CDR1 SGHRS, CDR2 YFSETQ. The sample was PBMCs from blood, taken roughly 12 days after vaccination. The chain couples TRBV5-1 to TRBJ2-3; 8 bases match TRBD2. The receptor was derived from a man in his fifties who received an inactivated influenza vaccine. CDR3 residues: CASSRLSGGPGDTQYF. The CDR3 DNA reads as TGCGCCAGCAGTCGTCTGAGCGGGGGTCCCGGAGATACGCAGTATTTT.